The clone carrying this T cell receptor beta chain was recorded a few times. No donor was unhealthy or non-Caucasian. The record originates from a study of identical twins. TCRdb used MiXCR to reprocess the 5' RACE reads, holding one entry per CDR3 protein. The sample holds under 800,000 distinct CDR3 sequences, roughly 20% seen once. Deletions cut 0 bases from V and 5 bases from J, with 10 bases between. The germline gives CDR1 MNHEY, CDR2 SVGAGI. The CDR3 contains 14 residues. A further study also used this sample, focusing on T cells expressing NK-cell markers.

The sequence was obtained from a woman aged 18-29 years in good health. V gene TRBV6-5 combines with J gene TRBJ1-2, with D tentatively TRBD1 (6 bases). Sequencing was done on a sample of PBMCs. The CDR3 region is CASSYSARGYGYTF. The CDR3 nucleotides are TGTGCCAGCAGTTACTCGGCCAGGGGTTATGGCTACACCTTC.